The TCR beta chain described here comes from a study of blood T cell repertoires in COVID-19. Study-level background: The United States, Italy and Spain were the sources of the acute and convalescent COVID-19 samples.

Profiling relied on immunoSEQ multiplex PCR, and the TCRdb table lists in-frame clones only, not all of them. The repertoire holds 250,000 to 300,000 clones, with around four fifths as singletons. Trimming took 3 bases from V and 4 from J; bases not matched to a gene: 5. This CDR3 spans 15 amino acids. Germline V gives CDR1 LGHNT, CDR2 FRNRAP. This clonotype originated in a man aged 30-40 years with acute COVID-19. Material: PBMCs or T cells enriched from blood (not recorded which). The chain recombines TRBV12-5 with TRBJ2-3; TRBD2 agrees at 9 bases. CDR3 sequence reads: CASGFQRGAPDTQYF. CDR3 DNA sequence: TGTGCTAGTGGTTTTCAGCGGGGGGCCCCAGATACGCAGTATTTT.